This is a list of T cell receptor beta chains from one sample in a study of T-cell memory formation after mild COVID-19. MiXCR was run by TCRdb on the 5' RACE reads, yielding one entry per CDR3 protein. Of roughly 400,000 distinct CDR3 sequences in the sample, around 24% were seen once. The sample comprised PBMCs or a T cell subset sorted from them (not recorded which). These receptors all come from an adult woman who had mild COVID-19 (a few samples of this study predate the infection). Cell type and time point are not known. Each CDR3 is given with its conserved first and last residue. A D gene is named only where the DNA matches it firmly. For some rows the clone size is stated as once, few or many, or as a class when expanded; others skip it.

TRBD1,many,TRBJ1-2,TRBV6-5,CATGYPPAGQGHGYTF,TGTGCCACGGGGTACCCACCGGCGGGACAGGGTCATGGCTACACCTTC
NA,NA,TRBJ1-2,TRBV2,CASSEARRSGGYTF,TGTGCCAGCAGTGAAGCGCGGCGTTCAGGTGGCTACACCTTC
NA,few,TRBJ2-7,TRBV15,CATSRAGGGYEQYF,TGTGCCACCAGCCGGGCCGGGGGAGGCTACGAGCAGTACTTC
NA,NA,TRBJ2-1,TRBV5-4,CASSLGLGYNEQFF,TGTGCCAGCAGCTTGGGATTGGGCTACAATGAGCAGTTCTTC
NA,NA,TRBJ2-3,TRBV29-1,CSVGSPSDTQYF,TGCAGCGTTGGGTCCCCTAGCGATACGCAGTATTTT
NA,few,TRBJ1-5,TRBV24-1,CATSDHRKGSNQPQHF,TGTGCCACCAGTGACCACAGGAAAGGAAGCAATCAGCCCCAGCATTTT
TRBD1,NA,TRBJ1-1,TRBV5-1,CASSLAGTGRAFF,TGCGCCAGCAGCTTGGCGGGGACAGGTCGAGCTTTCTTT
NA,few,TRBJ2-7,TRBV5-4,CASSFFAGTHEQYF,TGTGCCAGCAGCTTTTTTGCAGGGACCCACGAGCAGTACTTC
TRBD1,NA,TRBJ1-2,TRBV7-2,CASSSGTGQGYTF,TGTGCCAGCAGCTCCGGGACAGGGCAAGGCTACACCTTC
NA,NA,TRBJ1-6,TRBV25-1,CASSENRDPNNSPLHF,TGTGCCAGCAGTGAAAACAGGGACCCTAATAATTCACCCCTCCACTTT